The rows below give T cell receptor beta chains drawn from one sample of a study of blood T cell repertoires in COVID-19. The assay was immunoSEQ multiplex PCR, and TCRdb's table has in-frame clones only and misses some. The sample carries about 180,000 clones, about 72% recorded once. The material sequenced was PBMCs or T cells enriched from blood (not recorded which). The receptors stem from a woman in her forties or fifties who had recovered from COVID-19. CDR3s include the opening cysteine and the closing phenylalanine or tryptophan. Clone size is given for some rows only: seen once, a few or many times, or a class if the clone is expanded.

v_gene	abundance	j_gene	CDR3aa
TRBV3-1/TRBV3-2	-	TRBJ1-1	CASAVVMNTEAFF
TRBV18	-	TRBJ1-2	CASSPSPGTAGGYGYTF
TRBV2	-	TRBJ2-7	CASKRGADSSYEQYF
TRBV28	few	TRBJ1-1	CASSLQTGDGEAFF
TRBV5-4	-	TRBJ1-4	CASSLDGRGNEKLFF
TRBV28	-	TRBJ2-1	CASSPALAGPGNEQFF
TRBV4-3	-	TRBJ2-7	CASSQVTSGNYEQYF
TRBV4-1	-	TRBJ2-3	CASRASGSTDTQYF
TRBV27	-	TRBJ1-5	CASSLGAHSNQPQHF
TRBV24-1	few	TRBJ1-4	CACSGQPNEKLFF
TRBV10-1	-	TRBJ1-6	CASSEPGQARPLHF
TRBV6-5	once	TRBJ2-7	CASSHYEQYF
TRBV6-2/TRBV6-3	few	TRBJ2-3	CASSPLGTSGATDTQYF
TRBV4-2	-	TRBJ2-5	CASSRTGTTIETQYF
TRBV5-4	-	TRBJ2-1	CASSLAGTSGRTHEQFF
TRBV28	few	TRBJ2-1	CASGGMGGSYNEQFF
TRBV12-3/TRBV12-4	-	TRBJ1-1	CASNRANTEAFF
TRBV11-1	once	TRBJ2-5	CASSLGQPPQETQYF
TRBV3-1/TRBV3-2	-	TRBJ1-1	CASSRGQITEAFF
TRBV2	-	TRBJ1-1	CASSGALTTEAFF
TRBV18	-	TRBJ2-7	CASSGGVAGIYEQYF
TRBV27	-	TRBJ1-3	CASSLGVSGNTIYF
TRBV5-1	-	TRBJ2-7	CASSLGEAGALSSYEQYF
TRBV30	-	TRBJ1-1	CAWSSFGAGNTEAFF
TRBV7-2	once	TRBJ2-5	CASNRGGLETQYF
TRBV28	-	TRBJ2-7	CASIPGAGSSYEQYF
TRBV14	-	TRBJ2-5	CASSSYRRQETQYF
TRBV4-2	-	TRBJ1-1	CAGSPARSYTEAFF
TRBV2	few	TRBJ1-1	CASSPTLTGLTEAFF
TRBV18	-	TRBJ2-1	CASSPVKPVIEQFF